This TCR beta chain was retrieved from a study of cytomegalovirus exposure and HLA in healthy donors. Across the whole study: For the roughly 400 genotyped donors, approximately 82% fell within the Caucasian-associated ancestry cluster. Whole-study results and caveats: Upon later analysis, HLA-associated TCR beta chains proved more clonally expanded than other, equally common chains. Roughly even sequencing depth across donors was the assumption behind the presence/absence analyses.

The sample holds a few counts of this clone. Its antigen is undetermined. The primer mix had 60 Vbeta and 13 Jbeta primers. Using immunoSEQ multiplex PCR, the repertoire was profiled, and TCRdb retains in-frame clones only, with some absent. The sample carries about 130,000 clones, about 66% recorded once. Sampled while nominally healthy, donors likely had unrecorded immune exposures. The CDR3 extends over 11 amino acids. J lost 15 bases, V lost 1 base, and 5 bases had no gene match. Germline-derived CDR1 and CDR2 are SQVTM and ANQGSEA. The receptor was isolated from a human donor in good health. V is TRBV29-1 and J is TRBJ1-5, with 8 bases fitting TRBD1. The sample consisted of PBMCs. DNA of the CDR3: TGCAGCGTTGAAGGCGGACAGGGTATGCATTTT. It codes for CSVEGGQGMHF.